Sequencing of this T cell receptor (beta chain) was carried out in a study of blood T cell repertoires in COVID-19. Study summary: The United States, Italy and Spain were the sources of the acute and convalescent COVID-19 samples. PBMCs, B-cell-depleted T cells, or T cells were the source of the cDNA or gDNA that made up the material.

The method was immunoSEQ multiplex PCR; TCRdb's version includes in-frame clones alone and lacks a portion of them. The sample lists 150,000 to 200,000 clones, roughly 83% occurring once. V lost 0 bases, J lost 8 bases, and 2 bases stayed unmatched. Germline assignment: CDR1 KGHSH and CDR2 LQKENI. The CDR3 length is 14 residues. Participants were aged roughly 18 to 90 years, lived in over 20 US areas, and enrolled virtually. Donors in Cohort 3 counted as recovered after two negative PCRs, clearance, or symptom resolution. This chain joins TRBV18 and TRBJ2-1; 9 bases agree with TRBD2. Material: PBMCs or T cells enriched from blood (not recorded which). The sequence was obtained from an older woman who had recovered from COVID-19. CDR3 residues: CASSPPGLADEQFF. As DNA, the CDR3 is TGTGCCAGCTCACCACCGGGACTAGCAGATGAGCAGTTCTTC.